Below are 25 T cell receptor beta chains sequenced from a single sample in a study of blood T cell repertoires in COVID-19. Sequencing was performed with immunoSEQ multiplex PCR; in TCRdb, only in-frame clones are kept and a portion is missing. The table has about 240,000 clones, roughly nine tenths seen once. Sequencing was performed on peripheral blood. All receptors derive from a man between 60 and 70 years old with acute or convalescent COVID-19.

V and J are TRBV19 and TRBJ2-5; 9 bases line up with TRBD1. The V segment lost 3 bases and the J segment 5 bases; nucleotides outside the gene matches: 7. Germline lookup yields CDR1 LNHDA and CDR2 SQIVND (reference sequence). The CDR3 is 15 residues long. CDR3 residues: CASSMAGGTGETQYF. The CDR3 DNA follows: TGTGCCAGTAGTATGGCTGGCGGGACAGGGGAGACCCAGTACTTC. The full variable domain, rest sourced from reference TRBV19 and TRBJ2-5, is DGGITQSPKYLFRKEGQNVTLSCEQNLNHDAMYWYRQDPGQGLRLIYYSQIVNDFQKGDIAEGYSVSREKKESFPLTVTSAQKNPTAFYLCASSMAGGTGETQYFGPGTRLLVL.

V gene TRBV30 combines with J gene TRBJ2-1; 7 nucleotides agree with TRBD1. The CDR3 totals 16 residues. J lost 0 bases, V lost 4 bases, and 9 bases had no gene match. Germline V lookup: CDR1 GTSNPN, CDR2 SVGIG (reference sequence). CDR3 in DNA: TGTGCCTGGATGAGAACGGACAGGAGCTCCTACAATGAGCAGTTCTTC. Residues: CAWMRTDRSSYNEQFF.

This chain links TRBV7-9 with TRBJ2-7; D is possibly TRBD1 (5 bases). CDR1 is SEHNR and CDR2 is FQNEAQ in the germline V gene (reference sequence). V shed 1 base and J shed 6 bases, with 22 bases lying between them. CDR3 length: 17 amino acids. DNA of the CDR3: TGTGCCAGCAGCTTAGGGGGCTTGGCTAGATCCCTCGGCGAGCAGTACTTC. Translated: CASSLGGLARSLGEQYF.

The rearrangement links TRBV24-1 to TRBJ1-5; D might be TRBD1 (5 bases). Germline V gene data show CDR1 as KGHDR and CDR2 as SFDVKD. Trimming removed 4 bases from V and 2 bases from J, with 14 bases in between. CDR3 length: 16 residues. The CDR3 protein is CATSDPGGEGNQPQHF. CDR3 nucleotide sequence: TGTGCCACCAGTGACCCCGGGGGGGAGGGCAATCAGCCCCAGCATTTT.

Of note for this clone: Other nucleotide sequences from this sample produce the same CDR3. The chain couples TRBV6-5 to TRBJ1-1, with no clear D. Germline CDR1 is MNHEY and CDR2 is SVGAGI. Trimming shortened V by 0 bases and J by 3 bases, and 5 bases separated the two germline ends. The CDR3 is made up of 13 amino acids. The CDR3 DNA is TGTGCCAGCAGTTACTCCGCGGACACTGAAGCTTTCTTT. Translated, it gives CASSYSADTEAFF.

This chain uses TRBV5-6 with TRBJ2-2; D possibly corresponds to TRBD2 (6 bases). The CDR3 sequence is 15 residues long. The V end was cut by 2 bases, the J end by 0 bases, with 8 bases between. Germline V gene data show CDR1 as SGHDT and CDR2 as YYEEEE. CDR3: CASSFGGPNTGELFF. CDR3 sequence (DNA): TGTGCCAGCAGCTTTGGAGGGCCGAACACCGGGGAGCTGTTTTTT.

The genes are TRBV28 and TRBJ2-5; D call uncertain. Germline V gene lookup returns CDR1 MDHEN and CDR2 SYDVKM. V lost 5 bases and J 2 bases, leaving 3 bases between the germline ends. This CDR3 spans 11 amino acids. For the CDR3, the DNA is TGTGCCAGCAGTACTCAAGAGACCCAGTACTTC. Amino acids: CASSTQETQYF.

The chain employs TRBV4-1 and TRBJ2-7, with 7 bases lining up with TRBD1. The CDR3 loop spans 13 amino acids. Germline loops: CDR1 MGHRA, CDR2 YSYEKL. The V segment lost 5 bases and the J segment 1 base; nucleotides outside the gene matches: 2. The CDR3 sequence: CASSTTGSYEQYF. CDR3 nucleotides: TGCGCCAGCAGCACGACAGGGTCCTACGAGCAGTACTTC.

The rearrangement uses TRBV4-3 and TRBJ1-2; a weak D match, TRBD1 (6 bases). The CDR3 has 16 amino acids. Per the germline V gene, CDR1 is LGHNA and CDR2 is YSLEER. Trimming left V 5 bases short and J 5 bases short, with 21 bases between. As DNA, the CDR3 is TGCGCCAGCAGCGAGCGATCTGACAGGTTTAGTTATGGCTACACCTTC. It specifies CASSERSDRFSYGYTF.

The chain couples TRBV6-2 or TRBV6-3 to TRBJ2-3; D possibly corresponds to TRBD2 (6 bases). The CDR3 totals 16 residues. Germline V CDR1 and CDR2: MNHEY, SVGEGT. The V end lost 6 bases, the J end lost 3 bases, and 19 bases lay between the germline ends. The CDR3 DNA is TGTGCCAGCAGCCCTAAGGGACTTATTGGAACAGATACGCAGTATTTT. It is translated as CASSPKGLIGTDTQYF.

The rearrangement links TRBV19 to TRBJ2-7; 12 bases map to TRBD2. V shed 5 bases, J shed 3 bases, and the junction held 14 bases outside the gene matches. CDR3 length: 18 residues. Germline V gene data show CDR1 as LNHDA and CDR2 as SQIVND (reference sequence). The CDR3 region has the DNA TGTGCCAGTAGTGTCTCGGGACTAGCGGGCGGCTTGTACTACGAGCAGTACTTC. Its protein product is CASSVSGLAGGLYYEQYF. The full variable domain, its missing parts supplied by reference TRBV19 and TRBJ2-7, is DGGITQSPKYLFRKEGQNVTLSCEQNLNHDAMYWYRQDPGQGLRLIYYSQIVNDFQKGDIAEGYSVSREKKESFPLTVTSAQKNPTAFYLCASSVSGLAGGLYYEQYFGPGTRLTVT.

This clone was counted once. The rearrangement links TRBV6-6 to TRBJ1-1, with a possible D match to TRBD1 (6 bases). The CDR3 spans 13 residues. The V gene's germline CDR1 is MNHNY and CDR2 SVGAGI (reference sequence). V shed 7 bases and J shed 4 bases, with 13 bases lying between them. The CDR3 region is CASKAVQGTEAFF. The CDR3 DNA reads TGTGCCAGCAAGGCGGTACAGGGCACTGAAGCTTTCTTT.

The V call is TRBV7-3, the J call TRBJ2-1; 7 positions match TRBD1. Looked up from germline, CDR1 is SGHTA and CDR2 is FQGTGA. V lost 6 bases to trimming and J lost 2 bases; unmatched junction nucleotides: 1. This CDR3 contains 13 residues. The CDR3 sequence: CASRGGPYNEQFF. The CDR3 DNA sequence: TGTGCCAGCAGAGGGGGCCCCTACAATGAGCAGTTCTTC. The full variable domain, completed using reference TRBV7-3 and TRBJ2-1, is GAGVSQTPSNKVTEKGKYVELRCDPISGHTALYWYRQSLGQGPEFLIYFQGTGAADDSGLPNDRFFAVRPEGSVSTLKIQRTERGDSAVYLCASRGGPYNEQFFGPGTRLTVL.

J is TRBJ2-5 and V is TRBV6-2 or TRBV6-3, with TRBD2 as a possible D gene (6 bases). Germline V gene sequence: CDR1 MNHEY, CDR2 SVGEGT. This CDR3 region has 13 residues. Trimming pared 4 bases from V and 4 bases from J, leaving 10 bases between. The CDR3 sequence is CASSWGVAETQYF. The CDR3 DNA reads as TGTGCCAGCAGTTGGGGGGTTGCAGAGACCCAGTACTTC.

For the CDR3, the DNA is TGTGCCTGGAGTTTCGGCGGGAGGGAATCCTACGAGCAGTACTTC. This codes for CAWSFGGRESYEQYF. The rearrangement uses TRBV30 and TRBJ2-7; 9 bases fit TRBD2. This CDR3 comprises 15 residues. Germline CDR1 and CDR2: GTSNPN and SVGIG (reference sequence). V lost 2 bases, J lost 1 base, and 6 bases stayed unmatched.

The V call is TRBV7-9, the J call TRBJ1-4; D is possibly TRBD1 (5 bases). This CDR3 spans 16 amino acids. With 4 bases removed from V and 0 bases from J, the gap between germline ends came to 12 bases. CDR1 is SEHNR, CDR2 FQNEAQ, per germline (reference sequence). This CDR3 reads CASSSQGQTTNEKLFF. Written as DNA, the CDR3 is TGTGCCAGCAGCTCACAAGGACAAACAACTAATGAAAAACTGTTTTTT.

This clone showed up just a few times. The CDR3 spells CASSPGTDSFYGYTF. As DNA, the CDR3 is TGTGCCAGTAGCCCCGGGACAGACTCTTTCTATGGCTACACCTTC. V usage is TRBV19 and J usage is TRBJ1-2; TRBD1 matches 7 bases. Germline values: CDR1 LNHDA, CDR2 SQIVND (reference sequence). CDR3 size: 15 residues. V lost 6 bases and J lost 4; bases outside the gene matches: 11.

Here the CDR3 DNA reads TGTGCTAGTGGTTTCAACCCAAACGATCAGGGTACCTACGAGCAGTACTTC. It specifies CASGFNPNDQGTYEQYF. The chain couples TRBV12-5 to TRBJ2-7, with TRBD1 as a possible D gene (5 bases). Germline values: CDR1 LGHNT, CDR2 FRNRAP. Trimming took 3 bases from V and 2 from J, leaving 20 bases between them. The CDR3 covers 17 residues.

V usage is TRBV13 and J usage is TRBJ2-1; TRBD1 might be the D (5 bases). The V gene lost 5 bases and the J gene lost 5 bases, with 19 bases spanning the gap. The CDR3 extends over 16 amino acids. Germline CDR1 and CDR2: PRHDT and FYEKMQ (reference sequence). The CDR3 sequence is CASSADQGTFNNEQFF. CDR3 coding DNA: TGTGCCAGCAGCGCTGACCAGGGCACATTTAACAATGAGCAGTTCTTC.

This clone was detected only a few times. The chain links TRBV2 to TRBJ1-5; D unresolved. The germline gives CDR1 SNHLY, CDR2 FYNNEI. V was shortened by 2 bases and J by 0 bases, with 8 bases between the two germline ends. This CDR3 region has 15 residues. The CDR3 loop reads CASSETDLSNQPQHF. CDR3 DNA: TGTGCCAGCAGTGAAACAGATCTTAGCAATCAGCCCCAGCATTTT. Combining the CDR3 with reference TRBV2 and TRBJ1-5 gives the whole variable domain EPEVTQTPSHQVTQMGQEVILRCVPISNHLYFYWYRQILGQKVEFLVSFYNNEISEKSEIFDDQFSVERPDGSNFTLKIRSTKLEDSAMYFCASSETDLSNQPQHFGDGTRLSIL.

The chain has TRBV7-9 and TRBJ2-5; the match to TRBD1 covers 12 bases. The V gene's germline CDR1 is SEHNR and CDR2 FQNEAQ (reference sequence). V dropped 3 bases and J dropped 5; count of bases not matched to a gene: 4. The CDR3 has 15 residues. CDR3 sequence reads: CASSLGTGGMETQYF. The CDR3, as DNA: TGTGCCAGCAGCTTGGGGACAGGGGGCATGGAGACCCAGTACTTC.

The V and J genes are TRBV7-9 and TRBJ2-1; TRBD1 might be the D (6 bases). CDR1 is SEHNR and CDR2 is FQNEAQ in the germline V gene (reference sequence). This CDR3 contains 14 residues. V was clipped by 5 bases and J by 9 bases, with 17 bases between them. The CDR3 here is CASSRGQTHTEQFF. The DNA of the CDR3 is TGTGCCAGCAGCCGTGGACAGACCCACACTGAGCAGTTCTTC.

The chain links TRBV2 to TRBJ1-1; TRBD1 matches 7 bases. The CDR3 is 12 amino acids. The trim removed 6 bases at V and 12 bases at J, leaving 10 bases unmatched. From germline, CDR1 is SNHLY and CDR2 FYNNEI. The chain's CDR3 is CASSNRQGGTFF. In DNA form, the CDR3 reads TGTGCCAGCAGCAACAGACAGGGCGGAACTTTCTTT.

This clone was seen once. V is TRBV28 and J is TRBJ2-3, with a weak D call TRBD2 (6 bases). The CDR3 loop spans 14 amino acids. Germline values: CDR1 MDHEN, CDR2 SYDVKM. With 3 bases removed from V and 1 base from J, the gap between germline ends came to 8 bases. CDR3 nucleotide sequence: TGTGCCAGCAGTTTTCTAGCGCGCACAGATACGCAGTATTTT. This encodes CASSFLARTDTQYF.

This clone came up a few times. The chain couples TRBV29-1 to TRBJ1-2; D may be TRBD1 (6 bases). Germline loops: CDR1 SQVTM, CDR2 ANQGSEA. Between the trimmed V and J ends, which lost 2 bases and 2 bases, there was a span of 12 bases. The CDR3 is made up of 14 amino acids. Here the CDR3 reads CSVERDTTNYGYTF. The CDR3, as DNA: TGCAGCGTTGAAAGGGACACAACCAACTATGGCTACACCTTC.